One sample yielded the 3 T cell receptor beta chains listed below, sequenced in a study of OX40 agonist ivuxolimab in advanced cancers. Receptor amplification or capture employed the immunoSEQ multiplex PCR assay. As stored in TCRdb, this immuneACCESS dataset retains in-frame rearrangements with V and J assigned. A fraction of the clones does not appear; measured against another copy, unresolved V genes explain less than half of the discrepancy, and the remainder lacks a known reason. This sample holds approximately 64,000 clones; around four fifths were observed only once. 3.5% to 4% of the sample belongs to the ten largest clones. Sequenced here: CD4+ or CD8+ T cells sorted from blood, sampled in a trial of the OX40 agonist ivuxolimab. These receptors were obtained from an adult with an advanced solid tumor such as melanoma, head and neck, liver or kidney cancer.

This sequence joins TRBV11-2 and TRBJ2-5; 7 bases are shared with TRBD2. The J segment lost 3 bases and the V segment lost 5 bases, leaving 9 bases of the junction unmatched. The CDR3 extends over 15 amino acids. Germline V gives CDR1 SGHAT, CDR2 FQNNGV. Written as DNA, the CDR3 is TGTGCCAGCAGCCGCCCTGGACTAGAGGAAGAGACCCAGTACTTC. It encodes CASSRPGLEEETQYF.

This chain uses TRBV4-1 with TRBJ2-2; D call uncertain. The V end was cut by 0 bases, the J end by 7 bases, with 12 bases between. The CDR3 covers 15 residues. The germline gives CDR1 MGHRA, CDR2 YSYEKL. The chain's CDR3 is CASSQEWLVIGELFF. CDR3 nucleotide sequence: TGCGCCAGCAGCCAAGAGTGGCTAGTTATCGGGGAGCTGTTTTTT.

This clone was detected only a few times. V gene TRBV10-3 combines with J gene TRBJ1-5; D gene uncertain. CDR3 length: 14 amino acids. The germline gives CDR1 ENHRY, CDR2 SYGVKD. The ends were cut back, 5 bases at V and 6 bases at J, with 14 bases in the middle. The CDR3 nucleotides are TGTGCCATCAGTACCCGGGCGGGTCCTCAGCCCCAGCATTTT. Translating gives CAISTRAGPQPQHF.